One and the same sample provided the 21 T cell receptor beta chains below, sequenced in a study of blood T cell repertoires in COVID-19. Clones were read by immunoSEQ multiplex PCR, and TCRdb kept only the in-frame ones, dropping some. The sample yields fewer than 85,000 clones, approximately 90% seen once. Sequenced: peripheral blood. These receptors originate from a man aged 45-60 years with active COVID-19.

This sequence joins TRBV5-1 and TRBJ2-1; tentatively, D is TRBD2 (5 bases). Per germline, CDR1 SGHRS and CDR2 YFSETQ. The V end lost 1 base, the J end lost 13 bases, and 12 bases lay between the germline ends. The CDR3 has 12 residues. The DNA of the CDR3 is TGCGCCAGCAGCTTGACTGGGAGCACACAGTTCTTC. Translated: CASSLTGSTQFF.

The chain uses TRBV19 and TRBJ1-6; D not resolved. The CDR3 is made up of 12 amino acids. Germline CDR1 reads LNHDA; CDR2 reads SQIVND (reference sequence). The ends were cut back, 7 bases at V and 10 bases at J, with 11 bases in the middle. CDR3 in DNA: TGTGCCAGTAACACCCGTTGGTCACCCCTCCACTTT. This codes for CASNTRWSPLHF.

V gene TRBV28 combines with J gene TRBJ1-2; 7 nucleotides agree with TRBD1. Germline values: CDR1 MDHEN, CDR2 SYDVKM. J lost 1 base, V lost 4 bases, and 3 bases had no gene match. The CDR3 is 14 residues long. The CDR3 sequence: CASSSAGGNYGYTF. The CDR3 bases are TGTGCCAGCAGTTCCGCAGGGGGTAACTATGGCTACACCTTC.

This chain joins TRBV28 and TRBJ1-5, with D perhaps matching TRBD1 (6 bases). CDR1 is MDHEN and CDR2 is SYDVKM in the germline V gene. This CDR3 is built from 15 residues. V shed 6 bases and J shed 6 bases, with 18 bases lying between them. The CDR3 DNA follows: TGTGCCAGCAGGAGTACTCAGGGGCGAGCTCAGCCCCAGCATTTT. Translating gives CASRSTQGRAQPQHF.

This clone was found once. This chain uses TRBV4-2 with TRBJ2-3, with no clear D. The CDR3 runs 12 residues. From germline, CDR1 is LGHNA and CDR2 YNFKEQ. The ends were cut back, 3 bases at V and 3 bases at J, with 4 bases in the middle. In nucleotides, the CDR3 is TGTGCCAGCAGCCATCCTACAGATACGCAGTATTTT. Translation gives CASSHPTDTQYF.

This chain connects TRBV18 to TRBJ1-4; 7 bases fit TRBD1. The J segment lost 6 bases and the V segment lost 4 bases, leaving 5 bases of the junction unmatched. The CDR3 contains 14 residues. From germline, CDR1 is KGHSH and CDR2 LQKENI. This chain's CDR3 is CASSQGAADEKLFF. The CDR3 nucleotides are TGTGCCAGCTCACAGGGGGCTGCAGATGAAAAACTGTTTTTT. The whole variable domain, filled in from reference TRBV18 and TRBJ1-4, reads NAGVMQNPRHLVRRRGQEARLRCSPMKGHSHVYWYRQLPEEGLKFMVYLQKENIIDESGMPKERFSAEFPKEGPSILRIQQVVRGDSAAYFCASSQGAADEKLFFGSGTQLSVL.

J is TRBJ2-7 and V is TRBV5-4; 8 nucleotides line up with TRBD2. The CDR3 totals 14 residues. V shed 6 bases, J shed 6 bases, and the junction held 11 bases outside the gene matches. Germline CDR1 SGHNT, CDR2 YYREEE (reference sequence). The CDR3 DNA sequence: TGTGCCAGCACCAAGGAACTAGCGGTCTCCGAGCAGTACTTC. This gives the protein CASTKELAVSEQYF.

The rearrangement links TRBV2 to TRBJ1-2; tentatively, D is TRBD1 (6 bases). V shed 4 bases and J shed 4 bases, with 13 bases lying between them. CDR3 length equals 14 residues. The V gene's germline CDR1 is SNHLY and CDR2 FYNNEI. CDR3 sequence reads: CASSVRQELYGYTF. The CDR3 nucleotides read TGTGCCAGCAGTGTACGACAGGAGCTCTATGGCTACACCTTC.

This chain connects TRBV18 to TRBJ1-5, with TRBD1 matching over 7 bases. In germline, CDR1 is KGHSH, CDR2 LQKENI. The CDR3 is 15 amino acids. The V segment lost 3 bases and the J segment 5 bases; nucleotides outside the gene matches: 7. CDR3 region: CASSPARGGYQPQHF. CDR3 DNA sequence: TGTGCCAGCTCACCGGCCCGAGGGGGCTATCAGCCCCAGCATTTT.

The CDR3 here is CASSYSTGVASTEAFF. CDR3 in DNA: TGTGCCAGCAGTTACTCGACAGGGGTAGCATCCACTGAAGCTTTCTTT. The V gene is TRBV6-2 or TRBV6-3, the J gene TRBJ1-1, with TRBD1 matching over 8 bases. CDR1 and CDR2 from the germline V gene are MNHEY and SVGEGT. CDR3 size: 16 residues. The V gene end was trimmed by 0 bases and the J gene end by 4 bases; junction bases not matched to a gene: 7.

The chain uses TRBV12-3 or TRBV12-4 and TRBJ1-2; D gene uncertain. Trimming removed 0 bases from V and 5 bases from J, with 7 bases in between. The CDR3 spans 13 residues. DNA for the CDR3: TGTGCCAGCAGTTTAGCGGGAGGGTATGGCTACACCTTC. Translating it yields CASSLAGGYGYTF.

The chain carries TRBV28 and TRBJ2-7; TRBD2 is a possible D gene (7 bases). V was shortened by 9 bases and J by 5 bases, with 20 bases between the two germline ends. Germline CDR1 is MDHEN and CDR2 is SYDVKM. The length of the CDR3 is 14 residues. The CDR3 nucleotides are TGTGCCAGTCGTGATGGGGGGGCCGACAACGAGCAGTACTTC. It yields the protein CASRDGGADNEQYF.

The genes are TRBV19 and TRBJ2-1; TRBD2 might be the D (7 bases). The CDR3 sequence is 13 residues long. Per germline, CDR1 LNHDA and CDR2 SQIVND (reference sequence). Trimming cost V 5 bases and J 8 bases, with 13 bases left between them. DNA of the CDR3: TGTGCCAGTAGTTCACAGGGAGGGGATGAGCAGTTCTTC. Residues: CASSSQGGDEQFF. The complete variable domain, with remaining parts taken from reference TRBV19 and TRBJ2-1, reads DGGITQSPKYLFRKEGQNVTLSCEQNLNHDAMYWYRQDPGQGLRLIYYSQIVNDFQKGDIAEGYSVSREKKESFPLTVTSAQKNPTAFYLCASSSQGGDEQFFGPGTRLTVL.

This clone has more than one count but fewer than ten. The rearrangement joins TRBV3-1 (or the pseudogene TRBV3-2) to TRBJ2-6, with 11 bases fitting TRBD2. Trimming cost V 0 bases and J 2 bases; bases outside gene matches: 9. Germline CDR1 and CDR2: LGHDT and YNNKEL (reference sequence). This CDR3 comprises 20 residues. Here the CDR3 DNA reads TGTGCCAGCAGCCAAGATCCCCTAGCGGGGGGAGAAACTGGGGCCAACGTCCTGACTTTC. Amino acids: CASSQDPLAGGETGANVLTF.

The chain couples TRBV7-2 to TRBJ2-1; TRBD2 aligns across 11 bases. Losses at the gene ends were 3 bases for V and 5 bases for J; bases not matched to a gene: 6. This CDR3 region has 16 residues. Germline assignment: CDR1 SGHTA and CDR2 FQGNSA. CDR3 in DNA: TGTGCCAGCAGCTTGGAGGCTAGCGGGGGGAACAATGAGCAGTTCTTC. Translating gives CASSLEASGGNNEQFF.

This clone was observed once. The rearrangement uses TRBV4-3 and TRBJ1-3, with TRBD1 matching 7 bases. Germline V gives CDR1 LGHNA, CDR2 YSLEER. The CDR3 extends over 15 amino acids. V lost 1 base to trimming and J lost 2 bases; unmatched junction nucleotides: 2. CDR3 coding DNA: TGCGCCAGCAGCCAAGGTCAGGGGGCTGGAAACACCATATATTTT. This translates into CASSQGQGAGNTIYF.

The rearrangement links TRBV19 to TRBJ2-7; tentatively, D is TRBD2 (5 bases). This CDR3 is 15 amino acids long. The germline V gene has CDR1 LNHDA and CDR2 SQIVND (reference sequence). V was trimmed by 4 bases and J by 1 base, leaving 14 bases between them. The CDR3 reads CASSNSRGSSYEQYF. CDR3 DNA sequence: TGTGCCAGTAGTAACTCCCGGGGTAGTTCCTACGAGCAGTACTTC.

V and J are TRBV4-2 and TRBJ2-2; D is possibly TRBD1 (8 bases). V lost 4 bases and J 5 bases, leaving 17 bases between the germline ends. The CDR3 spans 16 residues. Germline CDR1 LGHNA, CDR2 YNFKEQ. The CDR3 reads CASSLRQGRETGELFF. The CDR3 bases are TGTGCCAGCAGCCTTAGACAGGGGAGGGAAACCGGGGAGCTGTTTTTT.

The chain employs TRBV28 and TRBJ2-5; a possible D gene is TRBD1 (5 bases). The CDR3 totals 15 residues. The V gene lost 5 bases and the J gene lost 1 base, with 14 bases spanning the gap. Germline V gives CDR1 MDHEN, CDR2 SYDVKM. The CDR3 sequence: CASSATQVLQETQYF. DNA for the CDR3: TGTGCCAGCAGTGCAACACAGGTCCTCCAAGAGACCCAGTACTTC.

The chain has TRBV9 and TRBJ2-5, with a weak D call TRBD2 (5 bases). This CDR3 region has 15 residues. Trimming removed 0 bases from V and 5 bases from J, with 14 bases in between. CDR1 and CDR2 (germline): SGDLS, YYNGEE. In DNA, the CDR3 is TGTGCCAGCAGCGTAGAACCGGGGTATCGGGAGACCCAGTACTTC. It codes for CASSVEPGYRETQYF.

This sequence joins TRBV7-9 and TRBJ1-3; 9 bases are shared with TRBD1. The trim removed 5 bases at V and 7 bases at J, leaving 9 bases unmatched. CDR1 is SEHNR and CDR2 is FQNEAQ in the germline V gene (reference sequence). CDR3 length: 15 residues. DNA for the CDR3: TGTGCCAGCAGCCTACGGGACAGGGAAGTCAACACCATATATTTT. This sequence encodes CASSLRDREVNTIYF.